The 4 T cell receptor beta chains presented below share a single source sample, sequenced in a study of shared clonotypes between healthy human individuals. Produced via immunoSEQ multiplex PCR; TCRdb's table is partial and in-frame only. The sample carries about 480,000 clones, 75% to 85% recorded once. Sequencing input: PBMCs. These receptors came from a woman in her forties in good health. Some clones in this sample may be carry-over from other donors' samples.

The rearrangement uses TRBV9 and TRBJ2-2; 9 bases map to TRBD1. CDR3 size: 15 residues. Looked up from germline, CDR1 is SGDLS and CDR2 is YYNGEE. Germline trimming cut 7 bases from V and 4 bases from J; bases unmatched to any gene: 8. The CDR3 protein is CASQRAGQGTGELFF. In DNA form, the CDR3 reads TGTGCCAGCCAAAGAGCGGGACAGGGCACCGGGGAGCTGTTTTTT.

This clone was seen once. The J gene is TRBJ2-2, the V gene TRBV28; 10 positions agree with TRBD1. The V segment lost 0 bases and the J segment 2 bases; nucleotides outside the gene matches: 9. CDR3 size: 19 residues. Germline V gene lookup returns CDR1 MDHEN and CDR2 SYDVKM. CDR3 DNA sequence: TGTGCCAGCAGTTTATGCCCAACTGACAGGGGGCTAAACACCGGGGAGCTGTTTTTT. Translation: CASSLCPTDRGLNTGELFF.

The chain employs TRBV5-1 and TRBJ2-7; 8 positions agree with TRBD1. Germline values: CDR1 SGHRS, CDR2 YFSETQ. CDR3 length: 16 amino acids. Trimming cost V 0 bases and J 4 bases; bases outside gene matches: 9. The CDR3 region has the DNA TGCGCCAGCAGCTTGGCCCCCCGGCAGGGGGCGTACGAGCAGTACTTC. This translates into CASSLAPRQGAYEQYF.

This chain links TRBV30 with TRBJ2-7, with 7 bases fitting TRBD2. Germline V gene sequence: CDR1 GTSNPN, CDR2 SVGIG (reference sequence). The CDR3 has 14 amino acids. The V and J ends lost 0 bases and 4 bases, in that order; junction bases with no gene match: 6. CDR3 in DNA: TGTGCCTGGAGTGTAGGGAGGGGCTATTACGAGCAGTACTTC. Translation gives CAWSVGRGYYEQYF.